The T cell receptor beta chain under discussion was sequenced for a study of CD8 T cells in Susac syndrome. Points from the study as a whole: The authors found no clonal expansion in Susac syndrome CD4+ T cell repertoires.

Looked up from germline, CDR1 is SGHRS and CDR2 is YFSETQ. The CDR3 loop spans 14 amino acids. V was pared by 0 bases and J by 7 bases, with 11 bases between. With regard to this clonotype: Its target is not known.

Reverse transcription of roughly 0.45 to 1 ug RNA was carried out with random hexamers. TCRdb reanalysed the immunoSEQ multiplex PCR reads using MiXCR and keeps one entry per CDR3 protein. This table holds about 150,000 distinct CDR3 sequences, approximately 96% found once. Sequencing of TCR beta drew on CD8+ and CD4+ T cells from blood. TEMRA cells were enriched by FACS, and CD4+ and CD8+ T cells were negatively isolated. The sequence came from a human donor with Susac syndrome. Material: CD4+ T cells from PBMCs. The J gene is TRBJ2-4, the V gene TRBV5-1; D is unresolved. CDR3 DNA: TGCGCCAGCAGCTTGGAACTGTCAAACAACATTCAGTACTTC. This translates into CASSLELSNNIQYF. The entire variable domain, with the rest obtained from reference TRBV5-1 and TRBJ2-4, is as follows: KAGVTQTPRYLIKTRGQQVTLSCSPISGHRSVSWYQQTPGQGLQFLFEYFSETQRNKGNFPGRFSGRQFSNSRSEMNVSTLELGDSALYLCASSLELSNNIQYFGAGTRLSVL.